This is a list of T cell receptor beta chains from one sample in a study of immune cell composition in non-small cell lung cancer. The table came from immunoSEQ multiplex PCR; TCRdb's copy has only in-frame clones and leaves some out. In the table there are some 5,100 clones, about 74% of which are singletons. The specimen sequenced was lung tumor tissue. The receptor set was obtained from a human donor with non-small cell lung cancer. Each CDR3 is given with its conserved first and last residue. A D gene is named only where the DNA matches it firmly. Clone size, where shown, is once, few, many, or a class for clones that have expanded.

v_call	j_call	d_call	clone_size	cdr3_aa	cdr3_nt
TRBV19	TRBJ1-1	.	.	CASRVGQGSDTEAFF	TGTGCCAGTAGGGTCGGGCAGGGGTCGGACACTGAAGCTTTCTTT
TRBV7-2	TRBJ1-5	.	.	CASSPRTAKWDQPQHF	TGTGCCAGCAGCCCTCGGACAGCCAAATGGGATCAGCCCCAGCATTTT
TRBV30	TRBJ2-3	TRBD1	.	CAWSPTGFGRTDTQYF	TGTGCCTGGAGCCCGACAGGGTTCGGGCGCACAGATACGCAGTATTTT
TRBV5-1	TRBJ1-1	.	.	CASSPIVNTEAFF	TGCGCCAGCAGCCCGATAGTGAACACTGAAGCTTTCTTT
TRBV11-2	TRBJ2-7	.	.	CASSLFSLLTSYEQYF	TGTGCCAGCAGCTTATTTAGCTTACTGACTTCCTACGAGCAGTACTTC
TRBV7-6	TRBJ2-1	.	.	CASSSRVSYNEQFF	TGTGCCAGCAGCTCCAGGGTGTCCTACAATGAGCAGTTCTTC
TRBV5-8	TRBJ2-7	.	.	CASSFTQYEQYF	TGTGCCAGCAGCTTTACCCAGTACGAGCAGTACTTC
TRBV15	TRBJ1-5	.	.	CATSRGERWPQHF	TGTGCCACCAGCAGAGGAGAACGGTGGCCCCAGCATTTT
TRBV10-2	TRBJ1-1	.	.	CASRKDRMNTEAFF	TGCGCCAGCAGAAAAGACAGGATGAACACTGAAGCTTTCTTT
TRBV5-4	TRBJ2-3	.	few	CASSSAASSTDTQYF	TGTGCCAGCAGCTCAGCGGCCTCTAGCACAGATACGCAGTATTTT
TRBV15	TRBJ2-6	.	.	CATSRDGQSSGANVLTF	TGTGCCACCAGCAGAGATGGACAGAGCTCTGGGGCCAACGTCCTGACTTTC
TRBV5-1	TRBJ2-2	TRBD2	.	CASSVPSGGSLNTGELFF	TGCGCCAGCAGCGTCCCTAGCGGGGGGTCCCTAAACACCGGGGAGCTGTTTTTT
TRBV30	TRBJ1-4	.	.	CAWSTGARKLFF	TGTGCCTGGAGTACTGGGGCCCGAAAACTGTTTTTT
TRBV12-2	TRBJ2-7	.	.	CASPFSPSSYEQYF	TGTGCAAGCCCTTTCAGTCCTTCCTCCTACGAGCAGTACTTC
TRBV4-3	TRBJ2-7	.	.	CASSQDYPGTYEQYF	TGCGCCAGCAGCCAAGATTATCCGGGAACCTACGAGCAGTACTTC
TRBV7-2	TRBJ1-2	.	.	CASSLRTGLWYGYTF	TGTGCCAGCAGCTTGCGAACAGGGTTATGGTATGGCTACACCTTC
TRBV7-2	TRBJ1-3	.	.	CASSQGSSGNTIYF	TGTGCCAGCAGCCAAGGGAGCTCTGGAAACACCATATATTTT
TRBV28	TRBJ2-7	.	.	CASRRMGPSYEQYF	TGTGCCAGCAGAAGGATGGGGCCCTCCTACGAGCAGTACTTC
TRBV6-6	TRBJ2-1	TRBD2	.	CASSYHPGEGYDEQFF	TGTGCCAGCAGTTACCATCCCGGGGAGGGGTACGATGAGCAGTTCTTC
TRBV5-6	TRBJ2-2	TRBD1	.	CASSWLGTGDTGELFF	TGTGCCAGCAGCTGGCTCGGGACAGGGGATACCGGGGAGCTGTTTTTT
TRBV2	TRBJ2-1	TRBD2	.	CASLSRASGGGRDEQFF	TGTGCCAGCCTCTCCAGGGCCAGCGGGGGGGGAAGAGATGAGCAGTTCTTC
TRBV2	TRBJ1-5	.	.	CASSPDRLSNQPQHF	TGTGCCAGCAGTCCCGACAGGCTTAGCAATCAGCCCCAGCATTTT
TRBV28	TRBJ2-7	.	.	CASSPMAGSSYEQYF	TGTGCCAGCAGTCCCATGGCGGGGAGCTCCTACGAGCAGTACTTC
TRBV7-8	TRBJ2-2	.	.	CASSLGAGFTGELFF	TGTGCCAGCAGCTTAGGAGCAGGCTTCACCGGGGAGCTGTTTTTT